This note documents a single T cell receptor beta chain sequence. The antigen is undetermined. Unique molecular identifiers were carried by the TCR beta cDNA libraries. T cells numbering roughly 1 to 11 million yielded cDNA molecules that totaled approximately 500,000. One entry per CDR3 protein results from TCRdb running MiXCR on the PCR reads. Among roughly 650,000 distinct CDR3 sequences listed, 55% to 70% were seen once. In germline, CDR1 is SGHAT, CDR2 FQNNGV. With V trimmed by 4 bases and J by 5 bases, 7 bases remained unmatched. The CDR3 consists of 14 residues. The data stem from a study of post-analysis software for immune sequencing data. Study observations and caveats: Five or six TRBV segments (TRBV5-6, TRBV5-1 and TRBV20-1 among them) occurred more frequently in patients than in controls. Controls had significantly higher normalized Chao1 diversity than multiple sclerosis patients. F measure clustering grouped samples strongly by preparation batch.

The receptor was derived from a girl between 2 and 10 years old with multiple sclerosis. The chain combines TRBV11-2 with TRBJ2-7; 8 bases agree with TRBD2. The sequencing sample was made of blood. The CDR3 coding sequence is TGTGCCAGCAGCTCTAGCGGGCCCCCCCACGAGCAGTACTTC. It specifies CASSSSGPPHEQYF. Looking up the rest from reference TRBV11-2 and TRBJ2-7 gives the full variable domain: EAGVAQSPRYKIIEKRQSVAFWCNPISGHATLYWYQQILGQGPKLLIQFQNNGVVDDSQLPKDRFSAERLKGVDSTLKIQPAKLEDSAVYLCASSSSGPPHEQYFGPGTRLTVT.